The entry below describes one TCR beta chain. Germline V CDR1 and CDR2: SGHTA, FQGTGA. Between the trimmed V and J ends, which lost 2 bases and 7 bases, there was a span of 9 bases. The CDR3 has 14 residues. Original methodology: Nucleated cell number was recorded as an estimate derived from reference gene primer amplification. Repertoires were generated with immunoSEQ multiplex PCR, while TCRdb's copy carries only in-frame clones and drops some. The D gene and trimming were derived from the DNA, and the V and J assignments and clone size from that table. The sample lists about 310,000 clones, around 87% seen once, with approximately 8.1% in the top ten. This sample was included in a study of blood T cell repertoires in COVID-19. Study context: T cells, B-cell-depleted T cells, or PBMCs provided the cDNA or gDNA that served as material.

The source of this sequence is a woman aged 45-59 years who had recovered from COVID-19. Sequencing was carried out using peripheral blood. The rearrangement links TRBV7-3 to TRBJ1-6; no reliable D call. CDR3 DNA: TGTGCCAGCAGCTTATCAGGCCGGAATTCACCCCTCCACTTT. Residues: CASSLSGRNSPLHF.